This entry describes one TCR beta chain. Its target is unknown. Additional DNA sequences in this sample encode the identical CDR3. Germline CDR1 SEHNR, CDR2 FQNEAQ (reference sequence). The ends were cut back, 1 base at V and 4 bases at J, with 2 bases in the middle. The CDR3 loop spans 11 amino acids. This specimen belongs to a study of CD8+ T cells in alopecia areata. Turning to the study itself: Oral tofacitinib (5 to 10 mg twice daily) was administered to treated patients. Among treated patients, severity was scored by affected scalp area percentage. Study-level findings and limits: On tofacitinib, scalp clonality and expanded CD8+ clones among top 100 fell significantly.

Following RNA extraction, reverse transcription yielded cDNA that acted as the sequencing template. Produced via immunoSEQ multiplex PCR; TCRdb's table is partial and in-frame only. The sample includes about 190,000 clones, 50% to 70% of them seen just once. Documented treatment: oral pan-JAK inhibitor, 5-10 mg twice daily. The sample in question was CD4+ T cells sorted from blood, obtained between weeks 49 and 50, from a patient treated with tofacitinib. This TCR was sampled from a human donor with alopecia areata. The V call is TRBV7-9, the J call TRBJ2-7; D call uncertain. CDR3 nucleotides: TGTGCCAGCAGCTTAGAGTACGAGCAGTACTTC. Its translation: CASSLEYEQYF.